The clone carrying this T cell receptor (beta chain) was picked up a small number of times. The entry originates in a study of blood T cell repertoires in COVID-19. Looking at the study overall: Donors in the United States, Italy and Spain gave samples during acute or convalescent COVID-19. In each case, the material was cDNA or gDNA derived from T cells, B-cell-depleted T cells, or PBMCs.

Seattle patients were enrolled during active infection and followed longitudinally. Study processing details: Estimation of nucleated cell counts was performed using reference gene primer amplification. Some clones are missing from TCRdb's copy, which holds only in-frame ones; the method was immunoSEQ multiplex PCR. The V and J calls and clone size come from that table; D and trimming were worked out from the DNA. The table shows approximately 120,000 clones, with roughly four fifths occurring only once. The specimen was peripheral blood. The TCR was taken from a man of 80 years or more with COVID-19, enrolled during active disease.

The CDR3 sequence: CASSTDREDEQYF. Here the CDR3 DNA reads TGTGCCAGCAGCACGGACAGGGAGGACGAGCAGTACTTC. The chain employs TRBV7-2 and TRBJ2-7; TRBD1 matches 8 bases. CDR1 is SGHTA, CDR2 FQGNSA, per germline. The CDR3 is made up of 13 amino acids. V lost 5 bases and J lost 5; bases outside the gene matches: 5.